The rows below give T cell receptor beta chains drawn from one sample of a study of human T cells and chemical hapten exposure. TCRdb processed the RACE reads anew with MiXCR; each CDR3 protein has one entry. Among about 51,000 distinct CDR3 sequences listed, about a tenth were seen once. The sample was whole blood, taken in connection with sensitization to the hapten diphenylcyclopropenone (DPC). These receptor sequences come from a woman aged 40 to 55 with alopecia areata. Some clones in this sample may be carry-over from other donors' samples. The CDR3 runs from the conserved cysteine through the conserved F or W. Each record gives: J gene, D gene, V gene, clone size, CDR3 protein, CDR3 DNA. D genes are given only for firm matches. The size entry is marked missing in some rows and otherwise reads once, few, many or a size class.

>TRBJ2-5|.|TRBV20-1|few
CSLVEEGTQYF
TGCAGTCTGGTAGAGGAGGGGACCCAGTACTTC
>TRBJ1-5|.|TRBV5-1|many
CASSSDPGFNQPQHF
TGCGCCAGCAGCTCGGACCCGGGGTTCAATCAGCCCCAGCATTTT
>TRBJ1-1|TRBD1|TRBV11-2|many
CASRRDRGTEAFF
TGTGCCAGCAGACGGGACAGGGGCACTGAAGCTTTCTTT
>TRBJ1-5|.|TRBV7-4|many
CASTPRGRTGNQPQHF
TGTGCCAGCACCCCGCGAGGGCGCACCGGCAATCAGCCCCAGCATTTT
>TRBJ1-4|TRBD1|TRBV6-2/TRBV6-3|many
CASRSSTYRGRGEKLFF
TGTGCCAGCAGAAGTAGTACGTACAGGGGGCGCGGTGAAAAACTGTTTTTT
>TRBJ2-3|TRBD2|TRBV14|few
CASSPTSGGATQYF
TGTGCCAGCAGCCCAACTAGCGGGGGGGCGACGCAGTATTTT
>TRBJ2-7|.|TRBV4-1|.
CASSPPFRDLYEQYF
TGCGCCAGCAGCCCGCCCTTCAGGGACCTCTACGAGCAGTACTTC
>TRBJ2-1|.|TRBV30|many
CAWRTASYNEQFF
TGTGCCTGGCGGACCGCCTCCTACAATGAGCAGTTCTTC
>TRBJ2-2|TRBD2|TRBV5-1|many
CASSHRLAGGRNTGELFF
TGCGCCAGCAGCCACCGACTAGCGGGGGGGAGAAACACCGGGGAGCTGTTTTTT
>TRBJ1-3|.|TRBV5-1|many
CASSSTTASGNTIYF
TGCGCCAGCAGCTCAACGACAGCCTCTGGAAACACCATATATTTT
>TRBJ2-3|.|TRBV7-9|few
CASSSSRGPGAITDTQYF
TGTGCCAGCAGCTCCAGTCGCGGTCCGGGGGCAATCACAGATACGCAGTATTTT
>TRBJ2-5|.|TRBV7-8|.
CASSLVSETQYF
TGTGCCAGCAGCTTAGTGTCGGAGACCCAGTACTTC
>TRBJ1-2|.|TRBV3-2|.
CASSPGDGGYGYTF
TGTGCCAGCAGCCCTGGGGACGGCGGCTATGGCTACACCTTC
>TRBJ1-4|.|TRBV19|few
CASRDRNHEKLFF
TGTGCCAGTAGAGACAGGAATCATGAAAAACTGTTTTTT
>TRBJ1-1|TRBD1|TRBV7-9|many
CASRLGGTGYSGTEAFF
TGTGCCAGCAGGTTGGGCGGGACAGGGTACTCAGGGACTGAAGCTTTCTTT
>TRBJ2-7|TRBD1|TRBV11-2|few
CASSFDRGTYEQYF
TGTGCCAGCAGCTTCGACAGGGGAACCTACGAGCAGTACTTC
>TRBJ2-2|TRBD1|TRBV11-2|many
CASSWGQGSGELFF
TGTGCCAGCAGCTGGGGACAGGGGTCCGGGGAGCTGTTTTTT
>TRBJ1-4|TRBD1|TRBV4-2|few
CASSLNQGGANEKLFF
TGTGCCAGCAGCCTGAATCAGGGGGGAGCTAATGAAAAACTGTTTTTT
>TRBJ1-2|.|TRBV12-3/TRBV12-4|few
CASSLGGVGRGYTF
TGTGCCAGCAGTTTAGGCGGGGTAGGTCGTGGCTACACCTTC
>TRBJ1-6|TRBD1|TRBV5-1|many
CASSPGQGGSPLHF
TGCGCCAGCAGCCCGGGACAGGGCGGCTCACCCCTCCACTTT
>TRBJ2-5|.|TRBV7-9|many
CASSPEGPLKETQYF
TGTGCCAGCAGCCCGGAGGGACCTTTAAAAGAGACCCAGTACTTC
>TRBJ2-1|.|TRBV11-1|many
CASSMTMSNEQFF
TGTGCCAGCAGCATGACTATGTCAAATGAGCAGTTCTTC
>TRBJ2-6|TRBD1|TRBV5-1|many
CASSSGTGVSGANVLTF
TGCGCCAGCAGTTCCGGGACAGGGGTCTCAGGGGCCAACGTCCTGACTTTC
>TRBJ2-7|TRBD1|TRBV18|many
CASSGGQGTYEQYF
TGTGCCAGCTCAGGCGGACAGGGGACCTACGAGCAGTACTTC
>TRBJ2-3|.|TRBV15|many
CATSRGINTDTQYF
TGTGCCACCAGCCGAGGGATCAACACAGATACGCAGTATTTT
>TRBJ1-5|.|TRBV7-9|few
CASSFAGNQPQHF
TGTGCCAGCAGCTTTGCGGGGAATCAGCCCCAGCATTTT
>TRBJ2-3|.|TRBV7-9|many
CASSVAGANTQYF
TGTGCCAGCAGCGTGGCAGGGGCCAATACGCAGTATTTT
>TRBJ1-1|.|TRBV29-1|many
CSATPGALPEAFF
TGCAGCGCCACCCCCGGGGCCCTACCTGAAGCTTTCTTT
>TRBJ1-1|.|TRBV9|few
CASSPHPGEAFF
TGTGCCAGCAGCCCCCACCCCGGTGAAGCTTTCTTT
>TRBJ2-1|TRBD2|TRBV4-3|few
CASSQDPRGGPYNEQFF
TGCGCCAGCAGCCAAGATCCCCGCGGGGGGCCCTACAATGAGCAGTTCTTC
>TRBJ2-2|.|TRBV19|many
CASSGLPLGGNTGELFF
TGTGCCAGTAGTGGCCTCCCCCTGGGGGGGAACACCGGGGAGCTGTTTTTT
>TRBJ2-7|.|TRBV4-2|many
CASSQRTAYEQYF
TGTGCCAGCAGCCAACGAACAGCCTACGAGCAGTACTTC
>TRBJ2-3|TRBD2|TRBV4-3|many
CASSQDRPSGGADTQYF
TGCGCCAGCAGCCAAGATCGTCCTAGCGGGGGGGCTGATACGCAGTATTTT
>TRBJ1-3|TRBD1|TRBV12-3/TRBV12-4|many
CASSIDRAGNTIYF
TGTGCCAGCAGCATAGACAGGGCTGGAAACACCATATATTTT
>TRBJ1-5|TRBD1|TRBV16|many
CASSPMDRGYDQPQHF
TGTGCCAGCAGCCCCATGGACAGGGGGTACGATCAGCCCCAGCATTTT
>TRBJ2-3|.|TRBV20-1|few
CSARRLAYSTDTQYF
TGCAGTGCTAGGAGGCTGGCCTACAGCACAGATACGCAGTATTTT
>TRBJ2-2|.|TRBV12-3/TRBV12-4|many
CASSFPGELFF
TGTGCCAGCAGTTTTCCCGGGGAGCTGTTTTTT
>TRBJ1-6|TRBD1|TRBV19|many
CASTPGQGNSPLHF
TGTGCCAGTACCCCGGGACAGGGAAATTCACCCCTCCACTTT